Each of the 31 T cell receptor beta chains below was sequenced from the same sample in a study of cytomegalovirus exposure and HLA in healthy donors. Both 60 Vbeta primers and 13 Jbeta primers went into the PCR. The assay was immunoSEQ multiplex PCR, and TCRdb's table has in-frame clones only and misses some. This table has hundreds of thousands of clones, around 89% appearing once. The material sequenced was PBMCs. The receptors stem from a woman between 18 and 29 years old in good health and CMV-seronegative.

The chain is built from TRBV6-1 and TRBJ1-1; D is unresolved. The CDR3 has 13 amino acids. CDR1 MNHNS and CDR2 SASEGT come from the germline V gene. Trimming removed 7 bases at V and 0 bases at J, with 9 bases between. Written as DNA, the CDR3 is TGTGCCAGCACGCGGGCGGTGAACACTGAAGCTTTCTTT. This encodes CASTRAVNTEAFF.

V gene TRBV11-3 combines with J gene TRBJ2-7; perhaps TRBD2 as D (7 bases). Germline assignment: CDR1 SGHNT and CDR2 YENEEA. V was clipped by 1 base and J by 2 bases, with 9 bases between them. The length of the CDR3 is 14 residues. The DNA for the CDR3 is TGTGCCAGCAGCTTAGGCGGGGGCACCTACGAGCAGTACTTC. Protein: CASSLGGGTYEQYF.

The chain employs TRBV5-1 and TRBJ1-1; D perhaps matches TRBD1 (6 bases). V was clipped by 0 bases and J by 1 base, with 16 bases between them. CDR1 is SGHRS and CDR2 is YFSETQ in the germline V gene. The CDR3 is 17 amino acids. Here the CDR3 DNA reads TGCGCCAGCAGCTTGGGAGGGGGGGCTATGTCGAACACTGAAGCTTTCTTT. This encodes CASSLGGGAMSNTEAFF.

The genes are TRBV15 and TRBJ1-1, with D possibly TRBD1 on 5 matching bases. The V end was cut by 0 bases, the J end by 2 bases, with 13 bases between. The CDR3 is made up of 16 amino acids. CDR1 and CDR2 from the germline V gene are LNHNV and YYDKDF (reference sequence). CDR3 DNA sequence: TGTGCCACCAGCAGAGAGGGGCGACAGCTCAACACTGAAGCTTTCTTT. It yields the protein CATSREGRQLNTEAFF.

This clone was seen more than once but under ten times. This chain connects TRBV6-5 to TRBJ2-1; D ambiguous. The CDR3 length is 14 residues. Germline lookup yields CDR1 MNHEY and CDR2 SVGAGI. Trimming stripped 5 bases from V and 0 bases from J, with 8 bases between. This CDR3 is CASSDWSSYNEQFF. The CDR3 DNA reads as TGTGCCAGCAGTGACTGGAGCTCCTACAATGAGCAGTTCTTC.

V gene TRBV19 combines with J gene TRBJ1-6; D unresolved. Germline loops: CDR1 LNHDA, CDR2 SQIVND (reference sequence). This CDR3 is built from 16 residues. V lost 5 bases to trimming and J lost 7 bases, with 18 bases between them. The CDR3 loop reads CASSPTAGGRNSPLHF. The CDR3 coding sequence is TGTGCCAGTAGTCCCACGGCCGGAGGGAGGAATTCACCCCTCCACTTT.

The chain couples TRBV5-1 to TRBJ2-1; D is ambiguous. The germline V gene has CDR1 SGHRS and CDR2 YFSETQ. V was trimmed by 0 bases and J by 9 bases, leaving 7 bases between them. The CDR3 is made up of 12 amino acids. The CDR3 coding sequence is TGCGCCAGCAGCTTGGCCGGCGGTGAGCAGTTCTTC. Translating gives CASSLAGGEQFF. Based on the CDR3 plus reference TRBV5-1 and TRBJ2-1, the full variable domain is KAGVTQTPRYLIKTRGQQVTLSCSPISGHRSVSWYQQTPGQGLQFLFEYFSETQRNKGNFPGRFSGRQFSNSRSEMNVSTLELGDSALYLCASSLAGGEQFFGPGTRLTVL.

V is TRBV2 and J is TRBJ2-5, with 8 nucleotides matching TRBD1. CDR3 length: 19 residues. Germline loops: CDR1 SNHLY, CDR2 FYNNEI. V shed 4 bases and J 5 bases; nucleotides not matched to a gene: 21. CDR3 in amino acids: CASSGSKSGGAPGKETQYF. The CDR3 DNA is TGTGCCAGCAGTGGGTCTAAGTCAGGGGGCGCTCCGGGGAAGGAGACCCAGTACTTC. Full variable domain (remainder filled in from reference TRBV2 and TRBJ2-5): EPEVTQTPSHQVTQMGQEVILRCVPISNHLYFYWYRQILGQKVEFLVSFYNNEISEKSEIFDDQFSVERPDGSNFTLKIRSTKLEDSAMYFCASSGSKSGGAPGKETQYFGPGTRLLVL.

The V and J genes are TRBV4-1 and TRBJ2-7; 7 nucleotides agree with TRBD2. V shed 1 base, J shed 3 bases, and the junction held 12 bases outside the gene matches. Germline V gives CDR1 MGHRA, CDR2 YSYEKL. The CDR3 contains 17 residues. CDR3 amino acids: CASSQGAGTNGVYEQYF. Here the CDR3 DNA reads TGCGCCAGCAGCCAAGGAGCCGGGACTAATGGGGTCTACGAGCAGTACTTC.

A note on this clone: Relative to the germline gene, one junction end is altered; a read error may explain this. The CDR3 loop is CAGSVAGGTYEQYF. The CDR3 DNA follows: TGTGCCGGCAGCGTAGCGGGAGGAACCTACGAGCAGTACTTC. The chain uses TRBV9 and TRBJ2-7; TRBD2 matches at 10 bases. The CDR3 has 14 residues. Germline V gene sequence: CDR1 SGDLS, CDR2 YYNGEE. Full variable domain (rest looked up from reference TRBV9 and TRBJ2-7): DSGVTQTPKHLITATGQRVTLRCSPRSGDLSVYWYQQSLDQGLQFLIQYYNGEERAKGNILERFSAQQFPDLHSELNLSSLELGDSALYFCAGSVAGGTYEQYFGPGTRLTVT.

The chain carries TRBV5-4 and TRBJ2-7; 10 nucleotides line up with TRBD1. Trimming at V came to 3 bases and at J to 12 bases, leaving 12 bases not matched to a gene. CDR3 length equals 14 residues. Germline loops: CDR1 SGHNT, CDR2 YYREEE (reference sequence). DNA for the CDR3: TGTGCCAGCAGCTCAAATAATCGGGACAGGGGTTTGTACTTC. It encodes CASSSNNRDRGLYF.

CDR3 DNA sequence: TGTGCCAGCAGCCCCCGGGACAGGGGGAAAAACACTGAAGCTTTCTTT. Translation gives CASSPRDRGKNTEAFF. V and J are TRBV9 and TRBJ1-1, with 11 bases identical to TRBD1. Germline lookup yields CDR1 SGDLS and CDR2 YYNGEE. V shed 4 bases, J shed 2 bases, and the junction held 7 bases outside the gene matches. The CDR3 consists of 16 residues.

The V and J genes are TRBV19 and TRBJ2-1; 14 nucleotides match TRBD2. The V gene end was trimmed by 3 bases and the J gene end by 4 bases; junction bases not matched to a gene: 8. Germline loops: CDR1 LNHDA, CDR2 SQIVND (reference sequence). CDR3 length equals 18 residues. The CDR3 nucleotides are TGTGCCAGTAGTATTGAAACGGGACTAGCGGGAGTATACAATGAGCAGTTCTTC. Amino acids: CASSIETGLAGVYNEQFF.

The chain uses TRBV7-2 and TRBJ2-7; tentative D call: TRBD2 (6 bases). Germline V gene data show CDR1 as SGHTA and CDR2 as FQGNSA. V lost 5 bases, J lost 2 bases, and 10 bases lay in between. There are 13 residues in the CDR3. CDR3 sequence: CASSPGLTYEQYF. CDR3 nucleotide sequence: TGTGCCAGCAGCCCGGGACTTACCTACGAGCAGTACTTC.

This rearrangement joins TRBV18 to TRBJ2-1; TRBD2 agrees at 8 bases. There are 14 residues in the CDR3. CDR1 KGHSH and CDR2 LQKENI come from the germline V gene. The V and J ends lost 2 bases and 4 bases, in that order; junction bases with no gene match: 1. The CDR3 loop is CASSPTSGYNEQFF. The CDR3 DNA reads TGTGCCAGCTCACCAACTAGCGGATACAATGAGCAGTTCTTC.

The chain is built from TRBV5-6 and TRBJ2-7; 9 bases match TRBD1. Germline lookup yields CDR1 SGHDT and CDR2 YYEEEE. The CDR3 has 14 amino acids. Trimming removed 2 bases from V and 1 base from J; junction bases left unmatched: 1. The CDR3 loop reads CASSFGQGSYEQYF. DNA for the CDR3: TGTGCCAGCAGCTTCGGACAGGGGTCCTACGAGCAGTACTTC.

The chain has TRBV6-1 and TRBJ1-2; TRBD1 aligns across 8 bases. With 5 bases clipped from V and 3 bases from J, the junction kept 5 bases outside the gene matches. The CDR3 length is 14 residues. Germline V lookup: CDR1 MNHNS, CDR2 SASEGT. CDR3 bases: TGTGCCAGCAGTACCCGACAGGGGCACTATGGCTACACCTTC. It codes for CASSTRQGHYGYTF.

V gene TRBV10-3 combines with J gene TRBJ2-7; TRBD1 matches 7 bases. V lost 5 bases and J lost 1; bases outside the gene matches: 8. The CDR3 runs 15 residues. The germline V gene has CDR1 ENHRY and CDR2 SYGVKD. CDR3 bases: TGTGCCATCAGTCACCGAGACAGGGAATCCTACGAGCAGTACTTC. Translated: CAISHRDRESYEQYF.

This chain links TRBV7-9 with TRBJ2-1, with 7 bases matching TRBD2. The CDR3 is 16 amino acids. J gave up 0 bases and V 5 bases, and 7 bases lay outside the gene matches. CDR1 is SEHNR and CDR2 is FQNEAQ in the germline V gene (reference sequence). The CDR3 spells CASSDAGVHSYNEQFF. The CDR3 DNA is TGTGCCAGCAGCGACGCGGGAGTACACTCCTACAATGAGCAGTTCTTC. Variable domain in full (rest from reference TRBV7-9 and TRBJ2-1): DTGVSQNPRHKITKRGQNVTFRCDPISEHNRLYWYRQTLGQGPEFLTYFQNEAQLEKSRLLSDRFSAERPKGSFSTLEIQRTEQGDSAMYLCASSDAGVHSYNEQFFGPGTRLTVL.

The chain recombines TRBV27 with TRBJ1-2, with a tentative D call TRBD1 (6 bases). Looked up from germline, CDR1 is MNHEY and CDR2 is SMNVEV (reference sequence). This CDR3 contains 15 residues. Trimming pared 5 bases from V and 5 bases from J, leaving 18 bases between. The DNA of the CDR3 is TGTGCCAGCAGTCTAAGAAGGACAGCAGGGTATGGCTACACCTTC. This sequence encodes CASSLRRTAGYGYTF.

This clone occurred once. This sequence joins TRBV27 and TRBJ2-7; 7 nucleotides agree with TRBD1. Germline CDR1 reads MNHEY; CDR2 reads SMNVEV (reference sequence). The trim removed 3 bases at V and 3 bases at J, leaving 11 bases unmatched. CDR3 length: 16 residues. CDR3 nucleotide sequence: TGTGCCAGCAGTTTGATTCTTGGACAGGCCGACTACGAGCAGTACTTC. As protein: CASSLILGQADYEQYF.

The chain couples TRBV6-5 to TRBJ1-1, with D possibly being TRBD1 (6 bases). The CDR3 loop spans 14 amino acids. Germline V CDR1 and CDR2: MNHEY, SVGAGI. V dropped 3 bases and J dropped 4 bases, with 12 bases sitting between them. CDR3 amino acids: CASSYGQGSTEAFF. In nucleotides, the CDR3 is TGTGCCAGCAGTTATGGCCAGGGGAGCACTGAAGCTTTCTTT.

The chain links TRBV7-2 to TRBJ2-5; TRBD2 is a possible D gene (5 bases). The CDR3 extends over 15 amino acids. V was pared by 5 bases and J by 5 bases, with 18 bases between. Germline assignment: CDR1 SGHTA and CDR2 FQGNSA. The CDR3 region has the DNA TGTGCCAGCAGCGCCGGGATAGGGAGTTGGGAGACCCAGTACTTC. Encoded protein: CASSAGIGSWETQYF.

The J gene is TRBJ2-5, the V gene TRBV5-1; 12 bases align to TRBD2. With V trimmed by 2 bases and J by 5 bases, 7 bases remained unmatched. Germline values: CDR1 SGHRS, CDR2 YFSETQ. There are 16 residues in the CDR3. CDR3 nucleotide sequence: TGCGCCAGCAGCTTCCTAGCGGGGGGGCCGGAGGAGACCCAGTACTTC. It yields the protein CASSFLAGGPEETQYF.

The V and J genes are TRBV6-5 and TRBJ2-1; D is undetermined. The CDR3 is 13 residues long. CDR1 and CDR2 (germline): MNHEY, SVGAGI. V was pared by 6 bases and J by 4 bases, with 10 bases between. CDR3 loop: CASRENTYNEQFF. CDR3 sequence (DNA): TGTGCCAGCAGGGAGAATACGTACAATGAGCAGTTCTTC.

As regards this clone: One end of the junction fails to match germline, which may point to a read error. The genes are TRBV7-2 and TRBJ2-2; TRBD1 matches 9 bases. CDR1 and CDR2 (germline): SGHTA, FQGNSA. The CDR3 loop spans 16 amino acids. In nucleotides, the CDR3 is TGTGCCGGCAGCAAGGGAGGGACAGGGTACGCCGGGGAGCTGTTTTTT. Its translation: CAGSKGGTGYAGELFF.

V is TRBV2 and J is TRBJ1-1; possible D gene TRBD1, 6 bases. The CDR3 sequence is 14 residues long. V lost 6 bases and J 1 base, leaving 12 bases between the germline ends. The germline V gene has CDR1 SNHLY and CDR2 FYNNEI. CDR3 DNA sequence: TGTGCCAGCAGAACAGGGTCGGGGAACACTGAAGCTTTCTTT. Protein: CASRTGSGNTEAFF.

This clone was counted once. The DNA of the CDR3 is TGTGCCAGCAGTAGCGGGAGGGCCAATGAGCAGTTCTTC. It translates to CASSSGRANEQFF. This chain joins TRBV27 and TRBJ2-1; 10 bases line up with TRBD2. The CDR3 sequence is 13 residues long. V lost 5 bases, J lost 6 bases, and 1 base stayed unmatched. CDR1 is MNHEY, CDR2 SMNVEV, per germline (reference sequence).

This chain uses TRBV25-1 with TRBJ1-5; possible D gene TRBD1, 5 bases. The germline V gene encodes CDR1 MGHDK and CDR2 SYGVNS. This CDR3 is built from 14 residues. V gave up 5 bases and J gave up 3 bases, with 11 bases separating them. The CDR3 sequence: CASSTRVSNQPQHF. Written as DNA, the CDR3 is TGTGCCAGCAGTACCAGGGTCTCCAATCAGCCCCAGCATTTT.

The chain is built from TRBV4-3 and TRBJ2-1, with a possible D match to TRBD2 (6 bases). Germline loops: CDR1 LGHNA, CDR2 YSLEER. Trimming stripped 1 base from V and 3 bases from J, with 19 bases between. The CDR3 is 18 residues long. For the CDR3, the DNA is TGCGCCAGCAGCCAAGCGGCGGGGTTCCGGACCGACTACAATGAGCAGTTCTTC. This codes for CASSQAAGFRTDYNEQFF.

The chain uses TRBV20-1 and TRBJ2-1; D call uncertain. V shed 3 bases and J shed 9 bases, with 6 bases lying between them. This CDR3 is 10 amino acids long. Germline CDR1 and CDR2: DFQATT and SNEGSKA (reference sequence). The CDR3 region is CSASRREQFF. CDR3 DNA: TGCAGTGCTAGCCGTCGTGAGCAGTTCTTC.